This T cell receptor beta chain was profiled in a study of human T cells and chemical hapten exposure. Study in general: Epicutaneous patch tests delivered 0.01% DPC to the upper back, with evaluation at 6 days.

The library tagged each cDNA molecule with unique molecular identifiers. TCRdb passed the RACE reads through MiXCR, listing each CDR3 protein once. Of 370,000 or so distinct CDR3 sequences in the sample, approximately 5.1% are singletons; the top ten hold roughly 2.4%. The CDR3 is 14 residues long. Germline V gives CDR1 MNHNS, CDR2 SASEGT. Trimming cost V 4 bases and J 2 bases, with 12 bases left between them. This clonotype has only a few counts. The target antigen is unknown. Points from the study as a whole: Expanded TCRs grouped into significantly more large CDR3 similarity clusters than controls produced. TCRs above 1 in 1000 frequency did not change with DPC sensitization.

Described time point: patch test 1, 2 weeks after DPC sensitization. Regarding treatment: therapeutic diphenylcyclopropenone sensitization with weekly scalp DPC. The chain couples TRBV6-1 to TRBJ2-7; no clear D gene. This TCR was sampled from a woman in her forties or fifties with alopecia areata. Some clones in this sample may be carry-over from other donors' samples. Sample: whole blood, taken in connection with sensitization to the hapten diphenylcyclopropenone (DPC). The CDR3 DNA sequence: TGTGCCAGCAGTGCGAGGATAGGGACCTACGAGCAGTACTTC. Translated: CASSARIGTYEQYF.